This T cell receptor (beta chain) was sequenced for a study of OX40 agonist ivuxolimab in advanced cancers. Repertoires were generated with immunoSEQ multiplex PCR, while TCRdb's copy carries only in-frame clones and drops some. The repertoire holds 95,000 to 150,000 clones, around 90% seen once, with 0.8% to 1% in the top ten. V shed 0 bases and J 8 bases; nucleotides not matched to a gene: 9. This CDR3 has 16 residues. CDR1 and CDR2 (germline): SGDLS, YYNGEE. The material was CD4+ or CD8+ T cells sorted from blood, obtained in a trial of the OX40 agonist ivuxolimab. V usage is TRBV9 and J usage is TRBJ2-1; 9 bases agree with TRBD2. This sequence originates from an adult with an advanced solid tumor such as melanoma, head and neck, liver or kidney cancer. CDR3 in amino acids: CASSVGNSGSYDEQFF. CDR3 DNA sequence: TGTGCCAGCAGCGTAGGCAATAGCGGGAGTTATGATGAGCAGTTCTTC.